This TCR beta chain was obtained from a study of long-term antiretroviral therapy in people with HIV. Study findings and constraints: Blood dates from 2004 to 2017, possibly under older ART regimens.

On this clone itself: Its target is unknown.

It was version v3.0 of the immunoSEQ assay that was run at survey level. Method: immunoSEQ multiplex PCR; TCRdb's copy keeps in-frame clones and lacks some. The data show 15,000 to 20,000 clones, approximately 85% seen once. CDR3 length: 18 amino acids. This TCR derives from a man under 40 with HIV. This specimen consisted of unsorted PBMCs, obtained at the start of antiretroviral therapy. V and J are TRBV21-1 and TRBJ1-3; no DNA check was done on the table's D call, TRBD1. TRBV21-1 is reported as a pseudogene. In nucleotides, the CDR3 is TGTGCCAGCAGCAAAGACCCCCGGACAGTCCGATCTGGAAACACCATATATTTT. The encoded protein is CASSKDPRTVRSGNTIYF.